This is a list of T cell receptor beta chains from one sample in a study of blood T cell repertoires in COVID-19. Measured with immunoSEQ multiplex PCR; TCRdb has only the in-frame clones, and not every one. The profile shows approximately 200,000 clones, over 75% of them singletons. Sequencing was performed on PBMCs or T cells enriched from blood (not recorded which). The source of these receptors is a man in his forties who had recovered from COVID-19. Each CDR3 is given with its conserved first and last residue. A D gene is named only where the DNA matches it firmly. The size of a clone is reported for some rows only, either as once, few or many, or as a class for expanded clones.

>TRBV5-1|14|TRBD1|TRBJ1-2|NA
CASSVTTGGSGYTF
TGCGCCAGCAGCGTTACGACAGGGGGTTCTGGCTACACCTTC
>TRBV4-1|15|TRBD1|TRBJ1-1|NA
CASSQRDRRRTEAFF
TGCGCCAGCAGCCAAAGGGACAGGCGGAGGACTGAAGCTTTCTTT
>TRBV2|14|TRBD1|TRBJ1-2|NA
CASSVLRDRGGYTF
TGTGCCAGCAGTGTTCTTCGGGACAGGGGTGGCTACACCTTC
>TRBV5-1|14|NA|TRBJ2-2|few
CASSSTGKDGELFF
TGCGCCAGCAGCTCGACCGGGAAAGACGGGGAGCTGTTTTTT
>TRBV19|14|NA|TRBJ2-1|once
CASSGGQTYNEQFF
TGTGCCAGTAGTGGCGGACAGACCTACAATGAGCAGTTCTTC
>TRBV9|15|TRBD1|TRBJ1-4|many
CASSPWDSGNEKLFF
TGTGCCAGCAGCCCCTGGGACAGTGGGAATGAAAAACTGTTTTTT
>TRBV3-1/TRBV3-2|15|TRBD1|TRBJ2-7|NA
CASSQDRQGAYEQYF
TGTGCCAGCAGCCAAGACAGACAGGGAGCCTACGAGCAGTACTTC
>TRBV30|15|NA|TRBJ2-6|NA
CAWSSGHSGANVLTF
TGTGCCTGGAGTTCAGGACACTCTGGGGCCAACGTCCTGACTTTC
>TRBV11-2|15|NA|TRBJ2-2|NA
CASSLARLHTGELFF
TGTGCCAGCAGCCTAGCTCGACTTCACACCGGGGAGCTGTTTTTT
>TRBV18|12|NA|TRBJ2-6|NA
CAGGTGANVLTF
TGTGCCGGAGGAACTGGGGCCAACGTCCTGACTTTC
>TRBV2|16|NA|TRBJ2-1|NA
CASSEGARGTYNEQFF
TGTGCCAGCAGTGAAGGGGCTAGGGGGACATACAATGAGCAGTTCTTC
>TRBV2|15|TRBD2|TRBJ2-1|NA
CASSGGLAGVSEQFF
TGTGCCAGCAGTGGGGGACTAGCGGGTGTTAGTGAGCAGTTCTTC
>TRBV6-5|14|TRBD1|TRBJ1-1|once
CASTMTGLGTEAFF
TGTGCCAGCACCATGACAGGGTTGGGCACTGAAGCTTTCTTT
>TRBV5-1|16|NA|TRBJ1-5|NA
CASSLDPTGLNQPQHF
TGCGCCAGCAGCTTGGACCCGACAGGTCTAAATCAGCCCCAGCATTTT
>TRBV20-1|11|NA|TRBJ1-1|few
CSARVSAEAFF
TGCAGTGCTAGAGTATCCGCTGAAGCTTTCTTT
>TRBV6-5|14|TRBD2|TRBJ2-7|NA
CASSRSSGIYEQYF
TGTGCCAGCAGTCGTTCTAGCGGGATCTACGAGCAGTACTTC
>TRBV6-5|15|TRBD2|TRBJ2-1|NA
CASSYSWDYLSEQFF
TGTGCCAGCAGTTACTCGTGGGACTATCTCAGTGAGCAGTTCTTC
>TRBV6-2/TRBV6-3|15|NA|TRBJ1-2|NA
CASSPGEGVGYGYTF
TGTGCCAGCAGCCCCGGGGAAGGAGTAGGCTATGGCTACACCTTC
>TRBV6-1|14|NA|TRBJ1-1|NA
CASSETGSKTEAFF
TGTGCCAGCAGTGAGACAGGTTCTAAGACTGAAGCTTTCTTT
>TRBV5-1|14|NA|TRBJ2-3|NA
CASSLGGVGDTQYF
TGCGCCAGCAGCTTGGGCGGGGTGGGGGATACGCAGTATTTT
>TRBV11-2|14|TRBD1|TRBJ1-2|NA
CASSSGDRDYGYTF
TGTGCCAGCAGCTCGGGGGACAGGGACTATGGCTACACCTTC
>TRBV27|10|NA|TRBJ2-7|NA
CASTSPLLVF
TGTGCCAGCACCTCACCCTTACTAGTCTTC
>TRBV4-1|14|TRBD1|TRBJ2-5|NA
CASSLRQGTKTQYF
TGCGCCAGCAGCCTGAGACAGGGCACGAAGACCCAGTACTTC
>TRBV11-2|13|NA|TRBJ1-2|many
CASSSGDTYGYTF
TGTGCCAGCAGTTCAGGGGATACCTATGGCTACACCTTC
>TRBV7-9|13|TRBD1|TRBJ1-2|NA
CASSRTGIGGYTF
TGTGCCAGCAGCCGGACAGGGATCGGTGGCTACACCTTC
>TRBV27|15|TRBD1|TRBJ1-2|NA
CASSGTTGLRAGYTF
TGTGCCAGCAGTGGAACGACAGGGCTCAGGGCTGGCTACACCTTC
>TRBV5-4|17|TRBD2|TRBJ2-1|NA
CASSTYSGPSSYNEQFF
TGTGCCAGCAGCACCTATAGCGGGCCCAGCTCCTACAATGAGCAGTTCTTC
>TRBV12-5|11|NA|TRBJ2-7|NA
CASGFNYEQYF
TGTGCTAGTGGTTTCAACTACGAGCAGTACTTC
>TRBV7-3|14|NA|TRBJ2-3|NA
CASSFGLVTDTQYF
TGTGCCAGCAGCTTTGGCCTAGTGACAGATACGCAGTATTTT
>TRBV20-1|12|NA|TRBJ2-1|NA
CSASRRVPEQFF
TGCAGTGCTAGTCGGAGGGTCCCGGAGCAGTTCTTC
>TRBV9|15|NA|TRBJ2-2|NA
CASSAGTPNTGELFF
TGTGCCAGCAGCGCCGGGACACCGAACACCGGGGAGCTGTTTTTT
>TRBV4-1|16|TRBD2|TRBJ2-3|few
CASSQVSGPATDTQYF
TGCGCCAGCAGCCAAGTTAGCGGGCCCGCCACAGATACGCAGTATTTT